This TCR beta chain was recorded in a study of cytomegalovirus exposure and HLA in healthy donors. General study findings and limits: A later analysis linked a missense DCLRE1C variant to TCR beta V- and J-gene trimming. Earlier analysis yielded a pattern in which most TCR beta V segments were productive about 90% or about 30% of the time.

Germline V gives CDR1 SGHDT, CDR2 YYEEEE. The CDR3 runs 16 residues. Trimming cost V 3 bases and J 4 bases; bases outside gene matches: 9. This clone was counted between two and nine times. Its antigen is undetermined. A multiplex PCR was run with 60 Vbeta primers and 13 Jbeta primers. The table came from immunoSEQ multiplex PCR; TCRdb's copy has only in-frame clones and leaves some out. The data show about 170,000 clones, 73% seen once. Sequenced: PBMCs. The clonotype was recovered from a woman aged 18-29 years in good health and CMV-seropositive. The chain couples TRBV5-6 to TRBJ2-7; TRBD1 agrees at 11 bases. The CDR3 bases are TGTGCCAGCAGCTCCGACCCGGGACAGGGGGGGTACGAGCAGTACTTC. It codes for CASSSDPGQGGYEQYF. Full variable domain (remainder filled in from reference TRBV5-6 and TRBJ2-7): DAGVTQSPTHLIKTRGQQVTLRCSPKSGHDTVSWYQQALGQGPQFIFQYYEEEERQRGNFPDRFSGHQFPNYSSELNVNALLLGDSALYLCASSSDPGQGGYEQYFGPGTRLTVT.